This TCR beta chain was retrieved from a study of early T cells in non-severe SARS-CoV-2 infection. As for the study in general: The sequenced material was bulk RNA from unsorted whole blood, and its chains were unpaired. Points from the study as a whole: There was a bias toward anti-spike CD8 responses in VDJdb matching, which missed private and CD4 specificities.

This clonotype was seen more than once but under ten times. Its specificity is unknown. CDR1 is SNHLY, CDR2 FYNNEI, per germline. This CDR3 comprises 15 residues. Trimming cost V 5 bases and J 4 bases, with 14 bases left between them. Unique molecular identifiers were affixed to single, distinct cDNA molecules. From the 5' RACE reads, TCRdb called clonotypes with MiXCR, one entry per CDR3 protein. The table includes roughly 120,000 distinct CDR3 sequences, 15% detected once. The clonotype originates from an adult who was a healthcare worker with PCR-confirmed SARS-CoV-2 infection or an uninfected control (not recorded which). The V and J genes are TRBV2 and TRBJ2-2, with D perhaps given as TRBD1 or TRBD2 (7 bases each). The sequenced sample consisted of whole blood. CDR3 region: CASSLDREGTGELFF. In DNA, the CDR3 is TGTGCCAGCAGTTTAGACAGGGAGGGCACCGGGGAGCTGTTTTTT.